This TCR beta chain came from a study of cytotoxic CD8 clonotypes in ibrutinib-treated CLL (dated by TCRdb to the early 2020s). About the investigation overall: The cohort was composed of under 12 relapsed/refractory and about 15 treatment-naive patients; IGHV unmutated status was identified in 17 patients. Of the 90 or so participants in the trial, about two dozen had longitudinal samples available. On average, each sample had 255,043 productive templates and tens of thousands of productive rearrangements. Response samples were obtained after a median of around 11 months of treatment, with a range of about 6 to 36 months. Cryopreserved peripheral blood mononuclear cells were collected at three points: before therapy, at response, and at either sustained remission or disease progression. Responses were partial in some 24 patients and complete in 2; after median approximately 69 months follow-up, some 14 stayed in remission and some twelve progressed. Every sample from remission and from progressive disease was obtained while the patients were still on ibrutinib. Overall results and qualifications from the work: Sustained-remission and progressing patients did not have matched sampling times, and lymph node repertoires were not examined. Baseline clonality was found to be higher than that of age-matched healthy donors and was strongly correlated with circulating CD8+ T-cell counts. Public clonotypes were rare and either shrank or stayed stable during treatment, and the rise in clonality at ibrutinib response reflected expansion of private clonotypes. At ibrutinib response clonality went up, during sustained remission it held steady, and at progression it dropped back toward baseline.

V trim: 4 bases; J trim: 0 bases; unmatched bases: 4. Based on the germline V gene (reference sequence), the CDR1 and CDR2 sequences are GTSNPN and SVGIG. Its CDR3 holds 14 amino acids, cysteine through phenylalanine. Left in the record is the CDR3 DNA by itself, 42 bases read in frame from the first base. Remarks on this clone: What antigen it recognizes has not been identified. Qualities for individual bases were not recorded, and no much larger clone is one base off.

Each clonotype received, on average, about 10x coverage in deep resolution sequencing performed on a MiSeq, where the target depth lay between 1 in 1 million and 1 in 200,000 T cells. TCR beta libraries were generated with the immunoSEQ hsTCRB Kit. The authors processed their data as follows. The data were analyzed with ImmunoSEQ Analyzer and ImmunoSEQ Data Assistant, and V, D and J gene assignments followed IMGT definitions. Clonality, which ranges from 0 to 1, was calculated as one minus the normalized Shannon entropy of productive rearrangement frequencies. Only overrepresented clonotypes making up at least 0.05% of the repertoire of each patient were included in the public clonotype analysis. Fewer than 15 repertoires from age-matched healthy donors, obtained from immuneACCESS, served as clonality controls. Not all clones reach the TCRdb copy of this immuneACCESS table, which keeps in-frame sequences only. Checked studies attribute under half of the gap to unresolved V genes and leave the rest unexplained. Clone size and the V and J calls come from that table; the DNA yielded D and trimming. The sample table shows roughly 97,000 clones, and around 73% are seen once. The ten largest clones take up 25% to 40% of the sample.

Reading the label with the study, this specimen's time point is: roughly 12 months on ibrutinib. For TCR beta library preparation, about 2 micrograms of genomic DNA was extracted from cryopreserved PBMCs. Longitudinal blood samples from CLL patients receiving ibrutinib monotherapy were subjected to high-throughput TCR beta sequencing. Patients were enrolled in a phase 2 open-label single-center ibrutinib monotherapy trial. This receptor was taken from a human donor with chronic lymphocytic leukemia. The chain was built from TRBV30 and TRBJ1-2, with 8 junctional bases fitting TRBD1. The source material was PBMCs, sampled after 12 months of ibrutinib treatment. The nucleotide sequence reads TGTGCCTGGAACGACAGGGGAGCTAACTATGGCTACACCTTC. Its translation reads: CAWNDRGANYGYTF.